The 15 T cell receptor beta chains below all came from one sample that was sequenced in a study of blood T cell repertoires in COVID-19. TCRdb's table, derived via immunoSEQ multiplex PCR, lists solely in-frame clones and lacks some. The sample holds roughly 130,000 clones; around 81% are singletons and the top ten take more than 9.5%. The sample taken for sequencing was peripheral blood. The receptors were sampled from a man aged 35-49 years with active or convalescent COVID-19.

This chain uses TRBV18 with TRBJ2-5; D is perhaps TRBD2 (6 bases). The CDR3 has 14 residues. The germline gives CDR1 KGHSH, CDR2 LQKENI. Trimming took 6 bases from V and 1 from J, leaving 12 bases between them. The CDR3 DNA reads TGTGCCAGCTCCCCGGGGGAGTTCCAAGAGACCCAGTACTTC. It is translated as CASSPGEFQETQYF. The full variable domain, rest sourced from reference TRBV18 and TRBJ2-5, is NAGVMQNPRHLVRRRGQEARLRCSPMKGHSHVYWYRQLPEEGLKFMVYLQKENIIDESGMPKERFSAEFPKEGPSILRIQQVVRGDSAAYFCASSPGEFQETQYFGPGTRLLVL.

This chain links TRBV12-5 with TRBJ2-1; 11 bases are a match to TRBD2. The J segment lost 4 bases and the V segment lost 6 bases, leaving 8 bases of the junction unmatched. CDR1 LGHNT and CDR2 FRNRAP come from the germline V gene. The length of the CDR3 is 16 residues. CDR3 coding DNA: TGTGCTAGTGGCCAAACTAGCGGGGGACTGTACAATGAGCAGTTCTTC. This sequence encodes CASGQTSGGLYNEQFF.

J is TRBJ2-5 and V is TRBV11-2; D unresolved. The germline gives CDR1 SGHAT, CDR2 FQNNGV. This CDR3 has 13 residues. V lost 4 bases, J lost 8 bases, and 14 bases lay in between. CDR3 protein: CASSWPGSGTQYF. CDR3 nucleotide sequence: TGTGCCAGCAGCTGGCCCGGGTCCGGCACCCAGTACTTC. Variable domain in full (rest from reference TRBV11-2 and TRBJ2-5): EAGVAQSPRYKIIEKRQSVAFWCNPISGHATLYWYQQILGQGPKLLIQFQNNGVVDDSQLPKDRFSAERLKGVDSTLKIQPAKLEDSAVYLCASSWPGSGTQYFGPGTRLLVL.

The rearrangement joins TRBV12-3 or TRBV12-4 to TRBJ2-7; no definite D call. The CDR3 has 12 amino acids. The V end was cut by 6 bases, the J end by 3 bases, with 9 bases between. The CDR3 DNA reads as TGTGCCAGCAGCACGGGTCTCTACGAGCAGTACTTC. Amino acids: CASSTGLYEQYF.

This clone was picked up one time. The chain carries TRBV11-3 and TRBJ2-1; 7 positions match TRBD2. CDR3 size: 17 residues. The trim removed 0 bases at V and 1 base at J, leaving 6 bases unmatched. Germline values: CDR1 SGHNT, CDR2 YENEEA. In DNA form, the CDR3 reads TGTGCCAGCAGCTTAGATTATGGGGGAGGGTCCTACAATGAGCAGTTCTTC. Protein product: CASSLDYGGGSYNEQFF.

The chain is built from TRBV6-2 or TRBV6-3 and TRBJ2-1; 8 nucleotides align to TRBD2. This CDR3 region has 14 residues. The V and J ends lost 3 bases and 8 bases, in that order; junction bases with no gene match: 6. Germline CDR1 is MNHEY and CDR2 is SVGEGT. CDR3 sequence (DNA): TGTGCCAGCAGTTATCCCGGGGGGGCCGATGAGCAGTTCTTC. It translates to CASSYPGGADEQFF.

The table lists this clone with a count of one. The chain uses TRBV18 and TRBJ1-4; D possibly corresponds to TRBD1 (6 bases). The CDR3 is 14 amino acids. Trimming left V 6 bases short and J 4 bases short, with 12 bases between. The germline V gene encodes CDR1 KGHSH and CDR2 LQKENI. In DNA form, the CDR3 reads TGTGCCAGCTCCCCGGGACATAGTAATGAAAAACTGTTTTTT. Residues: CASSPGHSNEKLFF.

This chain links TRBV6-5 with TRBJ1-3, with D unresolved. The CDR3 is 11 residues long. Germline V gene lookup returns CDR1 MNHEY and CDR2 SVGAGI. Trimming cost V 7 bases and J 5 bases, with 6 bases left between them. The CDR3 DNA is TGTGCCAGCAACGGGAGAAACACCATATATTTT. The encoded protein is CASNGRNTIYF.

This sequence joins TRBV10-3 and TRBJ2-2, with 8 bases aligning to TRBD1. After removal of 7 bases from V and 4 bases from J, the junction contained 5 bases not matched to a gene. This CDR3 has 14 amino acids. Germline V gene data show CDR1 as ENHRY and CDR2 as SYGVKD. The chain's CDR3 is CAITNRGSTGELFF. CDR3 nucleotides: TGTGCCATCACGAACAGGGGGAGCACCGGGGAGCTGTTTTTT.

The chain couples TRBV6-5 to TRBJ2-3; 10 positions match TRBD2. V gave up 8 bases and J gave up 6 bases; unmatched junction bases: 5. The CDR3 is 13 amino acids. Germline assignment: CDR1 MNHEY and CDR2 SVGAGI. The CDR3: CASAETSGDTQYF. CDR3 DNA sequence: TGTGCCAGCGCGGAGACTAGCGGGGATACGCAGTATTTT.

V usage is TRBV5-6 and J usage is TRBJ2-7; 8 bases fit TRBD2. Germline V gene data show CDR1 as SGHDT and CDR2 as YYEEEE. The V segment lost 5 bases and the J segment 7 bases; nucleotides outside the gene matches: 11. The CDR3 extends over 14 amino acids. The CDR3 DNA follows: TGTGCCAGCAGTAGGGCGGGGGGCCATTGGGAGCAGTACTTC. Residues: CASSRAGGHWEQYF.

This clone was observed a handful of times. This CDR3 reads CASSPLTSDTEAFF. Written as DNA, the CDR3 is TGTGCCAGCTCACCCCTTACGTCGGACACTGAAGCTTTCTTT. V gene TRBV18 combines with J gene TRBJ1-1; no definite D call. Germline V lookup: CDR1 KGHSH, CDR2 LQKENI. The ends were cut back, 3 bases at V and 3 bases at J, with 11 bases in the middle. The CDR3 is 14 residues long.

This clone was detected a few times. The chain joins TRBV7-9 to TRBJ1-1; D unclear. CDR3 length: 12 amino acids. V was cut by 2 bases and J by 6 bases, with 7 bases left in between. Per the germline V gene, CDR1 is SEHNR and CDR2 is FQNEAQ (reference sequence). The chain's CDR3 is CASSLIEAEAFF. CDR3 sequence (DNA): TGTGCCAGCAGCTTAATTGAGGCTGAAGCTTTCTTT.

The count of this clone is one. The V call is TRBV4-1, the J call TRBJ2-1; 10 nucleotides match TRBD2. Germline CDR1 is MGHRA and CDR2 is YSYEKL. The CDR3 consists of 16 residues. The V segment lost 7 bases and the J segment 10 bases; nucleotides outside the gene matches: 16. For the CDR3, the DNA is TGCGCCAGCACCCCGGGGCCAGCGGGGGGGGAACGCGAGCAGTTCTTC. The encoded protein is CASTPGPAGGEREQFF.

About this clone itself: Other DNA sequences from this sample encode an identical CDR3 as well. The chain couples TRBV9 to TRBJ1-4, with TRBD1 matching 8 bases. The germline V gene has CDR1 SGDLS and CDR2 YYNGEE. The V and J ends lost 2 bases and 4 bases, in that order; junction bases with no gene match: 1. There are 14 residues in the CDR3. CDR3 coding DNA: TGTGCCAGCAGCGTCGGACAGGGTAATGAAAAACTGTTTTTT. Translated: CASSVGQGNEKLFF.